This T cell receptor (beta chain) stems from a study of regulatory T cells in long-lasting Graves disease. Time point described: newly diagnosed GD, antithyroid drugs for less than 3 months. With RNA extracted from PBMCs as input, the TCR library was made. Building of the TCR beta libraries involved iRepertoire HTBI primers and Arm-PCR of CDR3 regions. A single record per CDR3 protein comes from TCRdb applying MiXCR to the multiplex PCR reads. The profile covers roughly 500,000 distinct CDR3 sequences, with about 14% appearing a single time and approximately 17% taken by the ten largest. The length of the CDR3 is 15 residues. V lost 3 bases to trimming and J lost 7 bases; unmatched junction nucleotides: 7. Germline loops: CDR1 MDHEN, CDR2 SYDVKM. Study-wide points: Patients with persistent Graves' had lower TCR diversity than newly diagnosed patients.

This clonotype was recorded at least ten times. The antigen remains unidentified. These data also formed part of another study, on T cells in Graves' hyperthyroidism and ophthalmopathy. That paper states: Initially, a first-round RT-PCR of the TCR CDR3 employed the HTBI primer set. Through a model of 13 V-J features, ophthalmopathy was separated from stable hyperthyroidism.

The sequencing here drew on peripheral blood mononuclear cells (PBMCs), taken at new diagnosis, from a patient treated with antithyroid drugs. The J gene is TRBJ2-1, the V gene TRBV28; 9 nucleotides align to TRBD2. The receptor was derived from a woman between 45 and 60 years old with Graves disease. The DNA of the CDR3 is TGTGCCAGCAGTTTCATGGCCAGCGGGAGGAATGAGCAGTTCTTC. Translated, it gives CASSFMASGRNEQFF. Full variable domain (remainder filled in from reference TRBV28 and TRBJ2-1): DVKVTQSSRYLVKRTGEKVFLECVQDMDHENMFWYRQDPGLGLRLIYFSYDVKMKEKGDIPEGYSVSREKKERFSLILESASTNQTSMYLCASSFMASGRNEQFFGPGTRLTVL.